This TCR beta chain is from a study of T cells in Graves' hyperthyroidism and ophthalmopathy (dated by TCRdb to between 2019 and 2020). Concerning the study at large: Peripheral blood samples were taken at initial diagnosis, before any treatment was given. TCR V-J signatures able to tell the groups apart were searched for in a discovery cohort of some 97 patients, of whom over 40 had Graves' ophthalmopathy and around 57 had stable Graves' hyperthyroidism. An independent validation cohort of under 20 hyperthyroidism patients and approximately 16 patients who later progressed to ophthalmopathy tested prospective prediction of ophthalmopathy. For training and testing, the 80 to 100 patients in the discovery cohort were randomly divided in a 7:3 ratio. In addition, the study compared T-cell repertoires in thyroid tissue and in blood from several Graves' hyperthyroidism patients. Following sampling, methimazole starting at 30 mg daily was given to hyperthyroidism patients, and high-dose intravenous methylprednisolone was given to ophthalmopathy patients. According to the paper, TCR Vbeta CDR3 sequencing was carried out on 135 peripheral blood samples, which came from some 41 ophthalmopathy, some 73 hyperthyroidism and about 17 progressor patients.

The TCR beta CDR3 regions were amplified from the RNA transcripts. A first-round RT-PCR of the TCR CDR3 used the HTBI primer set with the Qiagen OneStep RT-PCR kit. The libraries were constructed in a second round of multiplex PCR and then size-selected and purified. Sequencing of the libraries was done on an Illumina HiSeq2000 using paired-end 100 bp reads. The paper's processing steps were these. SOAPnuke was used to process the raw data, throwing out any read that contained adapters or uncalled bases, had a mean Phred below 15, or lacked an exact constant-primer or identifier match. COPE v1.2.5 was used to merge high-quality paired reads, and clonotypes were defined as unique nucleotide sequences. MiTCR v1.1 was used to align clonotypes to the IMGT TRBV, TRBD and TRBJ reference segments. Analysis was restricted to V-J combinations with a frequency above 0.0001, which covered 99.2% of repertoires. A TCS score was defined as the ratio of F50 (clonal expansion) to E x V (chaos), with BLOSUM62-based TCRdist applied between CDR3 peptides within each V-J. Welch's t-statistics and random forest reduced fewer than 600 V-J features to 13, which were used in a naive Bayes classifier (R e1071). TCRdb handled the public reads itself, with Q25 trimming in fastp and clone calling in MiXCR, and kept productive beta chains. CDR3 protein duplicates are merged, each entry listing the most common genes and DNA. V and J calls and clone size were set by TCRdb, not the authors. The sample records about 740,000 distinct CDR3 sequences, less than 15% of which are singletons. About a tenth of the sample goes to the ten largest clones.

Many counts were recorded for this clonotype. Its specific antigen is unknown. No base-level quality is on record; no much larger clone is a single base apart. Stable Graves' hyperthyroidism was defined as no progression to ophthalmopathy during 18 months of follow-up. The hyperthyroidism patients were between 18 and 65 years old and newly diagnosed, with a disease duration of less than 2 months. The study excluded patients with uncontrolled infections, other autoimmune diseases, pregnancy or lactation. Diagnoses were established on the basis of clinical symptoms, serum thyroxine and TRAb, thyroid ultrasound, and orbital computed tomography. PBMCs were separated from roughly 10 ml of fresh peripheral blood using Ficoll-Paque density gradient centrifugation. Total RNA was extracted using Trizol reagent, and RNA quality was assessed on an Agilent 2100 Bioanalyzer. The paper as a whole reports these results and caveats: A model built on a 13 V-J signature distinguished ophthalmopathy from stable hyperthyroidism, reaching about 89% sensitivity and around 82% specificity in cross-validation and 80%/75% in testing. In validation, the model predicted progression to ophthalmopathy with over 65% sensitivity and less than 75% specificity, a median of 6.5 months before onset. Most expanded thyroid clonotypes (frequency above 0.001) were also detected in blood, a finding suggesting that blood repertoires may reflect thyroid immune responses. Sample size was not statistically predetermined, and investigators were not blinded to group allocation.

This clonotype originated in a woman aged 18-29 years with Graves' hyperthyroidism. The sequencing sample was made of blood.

The nucleotide sequence reads TGTGCCAGCACCCGGACAGGGACGGATGAAAAACTGTTTTTT. It encodes CASTRTGTDEKLFF. The sequence joins TRBV2 to TRBJ1-4; TRBD1 fits 8 bases in the junction. V lost 7 bases and J lost 6 bases, and the count of bases not matched to a germline gene is 7. From a lookup of the germline V gene, CDR1 and CDR2 are SNHLY and FYNNEI. The CDR3 numbers 14 residues from cysteine through phenylalanine. Of all the DNA, just the CDR3 is kept, 42 bases in frame from base 1.